A single sample is the source of the 3 T cell receptor beta chains below, sequenced in a study of T cell responses to AZD1222 COVID-19 vaccine. TCRdb's copy holds only in-frame clones and misses some; the assay was immunoSEQ multiplex PCR. The sample consists of over 150,000 clones, almost 90% of them appearing once. Source: peripheral blood, taken 28 days after the second AZD1222 dose. These receptors all stem from an adult who received the AZD1222 COVID-19 vaccine.

The chain combines TRBV3-1 (or the pseudogene TRBV3-2) with TRBJ2-7; D not certain. The CDR3 sequence is 17 residues long. V lost 2 bases and J 1 base, leaving 18 bases between the germline ends. Germline CDR1 is LGHDT and CDR2 is YNNKEL (reference sequence). The CDR3 DNA sequence: TGTGCCAGCAGCCAATTTTATTTAAGAACTACTTCCTACGAGCAGTACTTC. This translates into CASSQFYLRTTSYEQYF.

V is TRBV15 and J is TRBJ1-2; TRBD1 matches at 7 bases. CDR1 and CDR2 from the germline V gene are LNHNV and YYDKDF (reference sequence). This CDR3 region has 14 residues. V dropped 2 bases and J dropped 3; count of bases not matched to a gene: 3. CDR3 in DNA: TGTGCCACCAGCAGACCTGACAGGGACTATGGCTACACCTTC. It codes for CATSRPDRDYGYTF.

This clone was recorded only once. The gene calls are TRBV19 and TRBJ1-1, with a possible D match to TRBD1 (6 bases). V was shortened by 5 bases and J by 2 bases, with 12 bases between the two germline ends. CDR3 length: 14 amino acids. From germline, CDR1 is LNHDA and CDR2 SQIVND (reference sequence). The DNA of the CDR3 is TGTGCCAGTAGTGCAAGGGACACTAACACTGAAGCTTTCTTT. Its translation: CASSARDTNTEAFF.